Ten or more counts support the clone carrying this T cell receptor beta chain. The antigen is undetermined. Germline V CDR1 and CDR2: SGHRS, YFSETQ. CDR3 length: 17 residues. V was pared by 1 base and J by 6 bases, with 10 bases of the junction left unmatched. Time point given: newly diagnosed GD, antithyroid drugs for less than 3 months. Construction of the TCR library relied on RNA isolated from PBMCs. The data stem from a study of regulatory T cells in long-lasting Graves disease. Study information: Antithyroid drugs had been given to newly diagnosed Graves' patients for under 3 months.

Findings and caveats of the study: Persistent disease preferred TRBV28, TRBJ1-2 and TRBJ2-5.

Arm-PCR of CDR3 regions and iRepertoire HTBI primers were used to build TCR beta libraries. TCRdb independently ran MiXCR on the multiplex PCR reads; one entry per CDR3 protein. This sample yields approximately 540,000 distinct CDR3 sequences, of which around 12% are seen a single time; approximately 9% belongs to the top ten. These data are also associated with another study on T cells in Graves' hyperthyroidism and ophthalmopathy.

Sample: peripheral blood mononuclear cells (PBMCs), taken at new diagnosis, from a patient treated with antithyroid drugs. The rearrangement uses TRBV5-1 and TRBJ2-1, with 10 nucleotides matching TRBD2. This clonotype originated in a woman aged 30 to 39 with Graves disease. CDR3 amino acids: CASSLPGASGRGNEQFF. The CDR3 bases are TGCGCCAGCAGCTTGCCCGGGGCTAGCGGGAGAGGCAATGAGCAGTTCTTC. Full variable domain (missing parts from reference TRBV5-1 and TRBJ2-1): KAGVTQTPRYLIKTRGQQVTLSCSPISGHRSVSWYQQTPGQGLQFLFEYFSETQRNKGNFPGRFSGRQFSNSRSEMNVSTLELGDSALYLCASSLPGASGRGNEQFFGPGTRLTVL.